What follows describes a single T cell receptor beta chain. The lymph nodes were axillary draining lymph nodes from breast cancer patients. These data come from a study of breast tumors, draining lymph nodes, adjacent tissues. Each CDR3 protein is one row after TCRdb ran MiXCR on the multiplex PCR reads. Of approximately 88,000 distinct CDR3 sequences in the sample, around 30% were seen once. The TCR was taken from a female donor with breast cancer. Some clones in this sample may be carry-over from other donors' samples. The sequenced sample consisted of axillary lymph node tissue.

The CDR3: CASGHTGGDGYTF. In DNA, the CDR3 is TGTGCCAGCGGTCACACCGGGGGTGATGGCTACACCTTC. V and J are TRBV6-5 and TRBJ1-2; possible D gene TRBD1, 5 bases. Germline assignment: CDR1 MNHEY and CDR2 SVGAGI. CDR3 length: 13 amino acids. V gave up 8 bases and J gave up 6 bases, with 16 bases separating them.